The 21 T cell receptor beta chains given below trace back to one sample, sequenced in a study of regulatory T cells in long-lasting Graves disease. Building of the TCR beta libraries involved iRepertoire HTBI primers and Arm-PCR of CDR3 regions. Using its own MiXCR run on the multiplex PCR reads, TCRdb lists one record per CDR3 protein. Altogether 400,000 to 650,000 distinct CDR3 sequences are present, about 15% being singletons, with the ten largest covering 20% to 30%. Time point in this sample: newly diagnosed GD, antithyroid drugs for less than 3 months. The authors made the TCR library using RNA they extracted from PBMCs. These data also formed part of another study, on T cells in Graves' hyperthyroidism and ophthalmopathy.

Sequencing was performed on peripheral blood mononuclear cells (PBMCs), taken at new diagnosis, from a patient treated with antithyroid drugs. The receptors here all came from a middle-aged woman with Graves disease.

This clonotype occurred many times. The chain couples TRBV12-3 or TRBV12-4 to TRBJ1-2, with D possibly matching TRBD1 (5 bases). The CDR3 is made up of 15 amino acids. V lost 6 bases and J 2 bases, leaving 16 bases between the germline ends. CDR3 sequence reads: CASSARRGGNYGYTF. CDR3 sequence (DNA): TGTGCCAGCAGCGCAAGACGGGGGGGGAACTATGGCTACACCTTC.

This clonotype has at least ten counts. This chain links TRBV5-1 with TRBJ1-4, with unresolved D. The CDR3 length is 14 residues. Germline CDR1 SGHRS, CDR2 YFSETQ. V lost 0 bases, J lost 4 bases, and 7 bases lay in between. The CDR3 DNA reads TGCGCCAGCAGCTTGGCGGAAGTTAATGAAAAACTGTTTTTT. Translated, it gives CASSLAEVNEKLFF.

The V call is TRBV20-1, the J call TRBJ2-3; the D is unclear. The germline V and J ends were trimmed by 0 bases and 2 bases, with 18 bases remaining between them. This CDR3 region has 17 residues. Germline values: CDR1 DFQATT, CDR2 SNEGSKA (reference sequence). In DNA, the CDR3 is TGCAGTGCTAGAGATCTGGCTAGTCGCGGTGACACAGATACGCAGTATTTT. Its protein is CSARDLASRGDTDTQYF.

This clonotype has at least ten counts. The chain is built from TRBV5-1 and TRBJ2-1, with D possibly TRBD2 on 6 matching bases. The germline V gene encodes CDR1 SGHRS and CDR2 YFSETQ. This CDR3 comprises 17 residues. The ends were cut back, 1 base at V and 0 bases at J, with 14 bases in the middle. The CDR3 sequence is CASSLLVGGSSYNEQFF. CDR3 in DNA: TGCGCCAGCAGCTTGCTTGTCGGAGGGAGCTCCTACAATGAGCAGTTCTTC.

This clonotype has a count of ten or more. V gene TRBV11-2 combines with J gene TRBJ2-7; TRBD2 might be the D (6 bases). V shed 6 bases and J shed 7 bases, with 22 bases lying between them. This CDR3 is built from 15 residues. Germline V lookup: CDR1 SGHAT, CDR2 FQNNGV. CDR3 bases: TGTGCCAGCAGTTCCGGGACTCCCGGAGGAGGGGAGCAGTACTTC. The encoded protein is CASSSGTPGGGEQYF.

V and J are TRBV6-1 and TRBJ2-6; D could derive from TRBD1 or TRBD2 (5 bases each). There are 15 residues in the CDR3. In germline, CDR1 is MNHNS, CDR2 SASEGT. The DNA of the CDR3 is TGTGCGAGGGGCGGCGCCTTTTCCGGGGCCAACGTCCTGACTTTC. Its translation is CARGGAFSGANVLTF.

This clonotype turned up a few times. The chain uses TRBV5-1 and TRBJ2-7, with 9 nucleotides matching TRBD1. The CDR3 loop spans 14 amino acids. The ends lost 2 bases at V and 6 bases at J; junction bases unmatched: 6. The germline V gene encodes CDR1 SGHRS and CDR2 YFSETQ. The CDR3 loop reads CASSFDRGRLEQYF. In DNA form, the CDR3 reads TGCGCCAGCAGCTTCGACAGGGGGAGGCTCGAGCAGTACTTC.

This clonotype was detected many times. The chain employs TRBV12-3 or TRBV12-4 and TRBJ2-1; tentatively, D is TRBD1 or TRBD2 (7 bases each). The CDR3 is made up of 14 amino acids. V lost 4 bases and J 9 bases, leaving 16 bases between the germline ends. As DNA, the CDR3 is TGTGCCAGCAGTTCAGGGGGGGCCTGGGGTGAGCAGTTCTTC. Translated: CASSSGGAWGEQFF.

This clonotype was seen ten or more times. The V and J genes are TRBV3-1 and TRBJ1-2; no clear D gene. CDR3 length: 12 amino acids. The V end was cut by 5 bases, the J end by 7 bases, with 11 bases between. Germline CDR1 LGHDT, CDR2 YNNKEL (reference sequence). Here the CDR3 DNA reads TGTGCCAGCAGCTGGGGTCGGAGTGGCTACACCTTC. Encoded protein: CASSWGRSGYTF.

In its sample, this clonotype was seen once. The chain joins TRBV6-1 to TRBJ1-5; D not resolved. Trimming cost V 4 bases and J 4 bases, with 11 bases left between them. The CDR3 totals 14 residues. The germline V gene has CDR1 MNHNS and CDR2 SASEGT. The CDR3 sequence: CASSGVIQNQPQHF. The CDR3 nucleotides read TGTGCCAGCAGTGGGGTCATCCAAAATCAGCCCCAGCATTTT.

V and J are TRBV12-3 or TRBV12-4 and TRBJ1-2; D is possibly TRBD1 (5 bases). This CDR3 has 13 amino acids. Trimming took off 2 bases at V and 8 bases at J, with 12 bases between the two ends. The CDR3: CASSLTTGWGYTF. In DNA form, the CDR3 reads TGTGCCAGCAGTTTAACTACAGGATGGGGCTACACCTTC.

This clonotype was seen at least ten times. The chain uses TRBV3-1 and TRBJ2-5, with 11 bases that match TRBD1. This CDR3 has 15 residues. The ends lost 4 bases at V and 3 bases at J; junction bases unmatched: 4. Looked up from germline, CDR1 is LGHDT and CDR2 is YNNKEL (reference sequence). The CDR3 loop is CASSLRTGGKETQYF. The CDR3, as DNA: TGTGCCAGCAGCCTGCGGACAGGGGGCAAAGAGACCCAGTACTTC.

The chain uses TRBV28 and TRBJ1-6; unclear D gene. Deletions cut 8 bases from V and 4 bases from J, with 15 bases between. The CDR3 length is 15 residues. Per germline, CDR1 MDHEN and CDR2 SYDVKM. For the CDR3, the DNA is TGTGCCAGCGCAAAAGAACAGAGTTATAATTCACCCCTCCACTTT. Its translation: CASAKEQSYNSPLHF.

This sequence joins TRBV4-2 and TRBJ1-5; D might be TRBD1 (6 bases). The V end was cut by 0 bases, the J end by 3 bases, with 12 bases between. The CDR3 has 16 residues. Germline V gene sequence: CDR1 LGHNA, CDR2 YNFKEQ. This CDR3 is CASSQDWGADNQPQHF. The CDR3, as DNA: TGTGCCAGCAGCCAAGATTGGGGGGCAGACAATCAGCCCCAGCATTTT.

This clonotype was counted a few times. The chain is built from TRBV2 and TRBJ2-3; no reliable D call. Trimming cost V 7 bases and J 5 bases, with 13 bases left between them. The CDR3 is 13 residues long. Germline CDR1 and CDR2: SNHLY and FYNNEI. In DNA, the CDR3 is TGTGCCAGCATCAAGCTTCGGTTAGATACGCAGTATTTT. Its protein is CASIKLRLDTQYF.

The CDR3 loop reads CASSLGGLRTDTQYF. CDR3 bases: TGCGCCAGCAGCTTGGGGGGACTACGCACAGATACGCAGTATTTT. The rearrangement joins TRBV5-1 to TRBJ2-3; TRBD2 aligns across 7 bases. The V gene's germline CDR1 is SGHRS and CDR2 YFSETQ. This CDR3 is built from 15 residues. The V gene end was trimmed by 0 bases and the J gene end by 1 base; junction bases not matched to a gene: 2.

This clonotype was observed a handful of times. The chain carries TRBV10-2 and TRBJ2-7, with 10 bases identical to TRBD1. Germline V gives CDR1 WSHSY, CDR2 SAAADI. V was pared by 8 bases and J by 3 bases, with 10 bases of the junction left unmatched. The CDR3 runs 15 residues. The CDR3 region has the DNA TGCGCCAGCTCAATGGGACAGGGGAAAGTCTACGAGCAGTACTTC. Amino acids: CASSMGQGKVYEQYF.

This clonotype has at least ten counts. CDR3 in DNA: TGTGCCAGCAGTGATTTGGCTAGCGGGGGGCGGGAGCAGTTCTTC. Its translation: CASSDLASGGREQFF. The chain joins TRBV2 to TRBJ2-1; 11 bases align to TRBD2. J was trimmed by 10 bases and V by 3 bases; bases with no gene match: 8. The V gene's germline CDR1 is SNHLY and CDR2 FYNNEI. The CDR3 has 15 amino acids.

This clonotype has a handful of counts. V and J are TRBV12-3 or TRBV12-4 and TRBJ1-3; a weak D match, TRBD1 (6 bases). This CDR3 spans 16 amino acids. Trimming stripped 4 bases from V and 0 bases from J, with 13 bases between. The CDR3 is CASSSTMTGSGNTIYF. The CDR3 DNA sequence: TGTGCCAGCAGTTCTACCATGACAGGCTCTGGAAACACCATATATTTT.

Only a few counts were recorded for this clonotype. This chain links TRBV29-1 with TRBJ2-7; TRBD1 matches 11 bases. V dropped 5 bases and J dropped 3; count of bases not matched to a gene: 6. The CDR3 length is 14 residues. Germline assignment: CDR1 SQVTM and CDR2 ANQGSEA. The CDR3: CSVRPGTGGYEQYF. CDR3 DNA: TGCAGCGTTCGTCCCGGGACAGGGGGCTACGAGCAGTACTTC.

The V and J genes are TRBV10-3 and TRBJ1-1, with D perhaps matching TRBD1 (6 bases). This CDR3 spans 13 amino acids. Germline CDR1 is ENHRY and CDR2 is SYGVKD. Trimming took 7 bases from V and 3 from J, leaving 12 bases between them. The DNA of the CDR3 is TGTGCCATCAAAAGGGGGGGGGACACTGAAGCTTTCTTT. Its translation: CAIKRGGDTEAFF.